What follows are 25 T cell receptor beta chains derived from one specimen sequenced in a study of spatial heterogeneity in lung cancer. As for time point: blood at routine non-recurrence follow-up after resection. The study sequenced unsorted whole RNA from tumor, nontumor lung or frozen PBMC. TCRdb reanalysed the 5' RACE reads using MiXCR and keeps one entry per CDR3 protein. The table records 25,000 to 30,000 distinct CDR3 sequences, 6% of them present only once. Here the sequenced sample was PBMCs, taken at follow-up. The receptors originated from a male donor with early-stage non-small cell lung cancer.

CDR3 loop: CASSFSPTGELFF. In DNA form, the CDR3 reads TGTGCCAGCAGCTTTTCACCCACCGGGGAGCTGTTTTTT. The J gene is TRBJ2-2, the V gene TRBV7-2; D not certain. CDR1 is SGHTA and CDR2 is FQGNSA in the germline V gene. Trimming cost V 3 bases and J 4 bases, with 6 bases left between them. This CDR3 is 13 amino acids long.

This clonotype was counted at least ten times. The chain recombines TRBV15 with TRBJ2-2; 7 bases map to TRBD1. V lost 0 bases to trimming and J lost 2 bases; unmatched junction nucleotides: 3. This CDR3 spans 16 amino acids. Germline lookup yields CDR1 LNHNV and CDR2 YYDKDF (reference sequence). In DNA, the CDR3 is TGTGCCACCAGCAGAGATCGGGACAGCAACACCGGGGAGCTGTTTTTT. Protein: CATSRDRDSNTGELFF.

This clonotype was counted only a few times. V and J are TRBV7-2 and TRBJ1-1; the D is unclear. Per germline, CDR1 SGHTA and CDR2 FQGNSA. This CDR3 is built from 15 residues. Deletions cut 5 bases from V and 0 bases from J, with 13 bases between. CDR3 nucleotides: TGTGCCAGCAGCCCCCGGACCACAATGAACACTGAAGCTTTCTTT. Protein product: CASSPRTTMNTEAFF.

The chain carries TRBV7-2 and TRBJ2-2; D unclear. Trimming took 5 bases from V and 5 from J, leaving 9 bases between them. Germline lookup yields CDR1 SGHTA and CDR2 FQGNSA. This CDR3 contains 13 residues. The CDR3 DNA follows: TGTGCCAGCAGCACCCCAGCAACCGGGGAGCTGTTTTTT. Amino acids: CASSTPATGELFF.

This clonotype was recorded at least ten times. A junction end diverges from the germline sequence, so it may reflect a read error. This rearrangement joins TRBV29-1 to TRBJ2-1; no definite D call. CDR3 length equals 10 residues. Germline loops: CDR1 SQVTM, CDR2 ANQGSEA. CDR3 region: CSVEEGSHLF. Written as DNA, the CDR3 is TGCAGCGTTGAAGAAGGATCACACCTCTTC.

This clonotype has a count of ten or more. The chain has TRBV5-1 and TRBJ2-1, with D maybe TRBD2 (5 bases). The CDR3 is 14 residues long. Trimming stripped 4 bases from V and 2 bases from J, with 10 bases between. CDR1 is SGHRS and CDR2 is YFSETQ in the germline V gene. The chain's CDR3 is CASSPGGPYNEQFF. DNA for the CDR3: TGCGCCAGCAGCCCTGGAGGACCCTACAATGAGCAGTTCTTC.

This clonotype was seen only a few times. The genes are TRBV11-3 and TRBJ2-7; tentative D call: TRBD2 (5 bases). The V gene lost 5 bases and the J gene lost 2 bases, with 10 bases spanning the gap. This CDR3 is 13 amino acids long. Germline-derived CDR1 and CDR2 are SGHNT and YENEEA. The CDR3 DNA is TGTGCCAGCAGCCCCCGGGGAACCTACGAGCAGTACTTC. Translated, it gives CASSPRGTYEQYF.

This clonotype has only a few counts. This rearrangement joins TRBV12-5 to TRBJ1-2; D unclear. Germline V gene lookup returns CDR1 LGHNT and CDR2 FRNRAP. Trimming removed 6 bases at V and 3 bases at J, with 11 bases between. This CDR3 has 13 amino acids. For the CDR3, the DNA is TGTGCTAGTGGAACGCAGACGGACTATGGCTACACCTTC. Residues: CASGTQTDYGYTF.

The V gene is TRBV5-1, the J gene TRBJ2-1; 12 bases are shared with TRBD2. Germline CDR1 reads SGHRS; CDR2 reads YFSETQ. The CDR3 covers 17 residues. V was pared by 6 bases and J by 0 bases, with 7 bases of the junction left unmatched. The chain's CDR3 is CASNGLAGLSSYNEQFF. The CDR3, as DNA: TGCGCCAGCAACGGACTAGCGGGGCTGAGCTCCTACAATGAGCAGTTCTTC.

There are a few counts of this clonotype. DNA for the CDR3: TGTGCCAGCAGTCCAGAGGGACCATTTAATACCGGGGAGCTGTTTTTT. Encoded protein: CASSPEGPFNTGELFF. V and J are TRBV6-2 or TRBV6-3 and TRBJ2-2; D might be TRBD1 or TRBD2, each matching 5 bases. CDR3 length: 16 amino acids. V was cut by 5 bases and J by 5 bases, with 18 bases left in between. The germline gives CDR1 MNHEY, CDR2 SVGEGT.

This clonotype was picked up a small number of times. The rearrangement joins TRBV20-1 to TRBJ2-1; TRBD2 matches 9 bases. Germline assignment: CDR1 DFQATT and CDR2 SNEGSKA (reference sequence). After removal of 7 bases from V and 5 bases from J, the junction contained 9 bases not matched to a gene. The CDR3 contains 14 residues. In DNA form, the CDR3 reads TGCAGTGTTACGACTAGCGGAGGGGACAATGAGCAGTTCTTC. Protein sequence: CSVTTSGGDNEQFF.

The table lists this clonotype with a few counts. The chain combines TRBV29-1 with TRBJ2-3, with a weak D call TRBD1 (7 bases). CDR3 length equals 14 residues. Germline lookup yields CDR1 SQVTM and CDR2 ANQGSEA. V lost 2 bases to trimming and J lost 7 bases, with 16 bases between them. This CDR3 reads CSVEIGGQSNTQYF. The DNA of the CDR3 is TGCAGCGTTGAAATCGGGGGACAGAGCAATACGCAGTATTTT.

The chain links TRBV29-1 to TRBJ2-5, with a tentative D call TRBD2 (5 bases). Germline lookup yields CDR1 SQVTM and CDR2 ANQGSEA. V dropped 5 bases and J dropped 7 bases, with 20 bases sitting between them. This CDR3 region has 14 residues. CDR3 DNA sequence: TGCAGCGTTAGGAGAGGACTTCTTGATGGGACCCAGTACTTC. It is translated as CSVRRGLLDGTQYF.

Ten or more counts support this clonotype. The V gene is TRBV9, the J gene TRBJ2-1, with no clear D. Germline CDR1 reads SGDLS; CDR2 reads YYNGEE. V lost 0 bases and J lost 7, with 5 bases in between. This CDR3 comprises 12 residues. The CDR3 sequence: CASSVELNEQFF. CDR3 DNA sequence: TGTGCCAGCAGCGTAGAATTGAATGAGCAGTTCTTC.

This clonotype was counted ten times or more. The chain has TRBV6-2 or TRBV6-3 and TRBJ1-5; no reliable D call. Germline loops: CDR1 MNHEY, CDR2 SVGEGT. This CDR3 spans 12 amino acids. V was pared by 6 bases and J by 5 bases, with 8 bases between. The CDR3 DNA sequence: TGTGCCAGCAGCCCACTATATCAGCCCCAGCATTTT. It encodes CASSPLYQPQHF.

This clonotype has a count of ten or more. The gene calls are TRBV7-3 and TRBJ2-5; the D gene is possibly TRBD2 (6 bases). Per the germline V gene, CDR1 is SGHTA and CDR2 is FQGTGA. Trimming cost V 3 bases and J 3 bases, with 8 bases left between them. CDR3 length: 13 residues. CDR3 sequence (DNA): TGTGCCAGCAGCTTCGTAGCGGAAGAGACCCAGTACTTC. Protein: CASSFVAEETQYF.

The J gene is TRBJ1-5, the V gene TRBV11-2, with 7 bases fitting TRBD1. Germline V gives CDR1 SGHAT, CDR2 FQNNGV. The CDR3 sequence is 13 residues long. The V and J ends lost 2 bases and 7 bases, in that order; junction bases with no gene match: 2. CDR3 nucleotides: TGTGCCAGCAGCTTATGGGACAGACAGCCCCAGCATTTT. The encoded protein is CASSLWDRQPQHF.

This clonotype has a handful of counts. The chain is built from TRBV27 and TRBJ1-3, with TRBD1 identical over 7 bases. The germline V gene has CDR1 MNHEY and CDR2 SMNVEV (reference sequence). The trim removed 4 bases at V and 2 bases at J, leaving 2 bases unmatched. The CDR3 is 14 residues long. The CDR3 region is CASSSGGAGNTIYF. In nucleotides, the CDR3 is TGTGCCAGCAGTTCAGGGGGAGCTGGAAACACCATATATTTT.

This clonotype came up many times. The rearrangement links TRBV10-3 to TRBJ2-2; TRBD1 matches at 7 bases. V shed 7 bases and J 3 bases; nucleotides not matched to a gene: 5. Germline CDR1 reads ENHRY; CDR2 reads SYGVKD. The CDR3 is made up of 14 amino acids. The CDR3 nucleotides are TGTGCCATCAAGGACAGGTCGGACACCGGGGAGCTGTTTTTT. Amino acids: CAIKDRSDTGELFF.

This clonotype was counted at least ten times. This chain joins TRBV5-1 and TRBJ1-1; no reliable D call. From germline, CDR1 is SGHRS and CDR2 YFSETQ. CDR3 length: 14 amino acids. V gave up 4 bases and J gave up 1 base, with 11 bases separating them. The CDR3 sequence: CASSAQSKNTEAFF. In nucleotides, the CDR3 is TGCGCCAGCAGCGCCCAGAGTAAGAACACTGAAGCTTTCTTT.

The chain uses TRBV4-2 and TRBJ2-7; 10 bases are a match to TRBD2. The germline V gene encodes CDR1 LGHNA and CDR2 YNFKEQ. The length of the CDR3 is 16 residues. V shed 4 bases, J shed 0 bases, and the junction held 6 bases outside the gene matches. The CDR3 region is CASSRSGTSDSYEQYF. CDR3 DNA sequence: TGTGCCAGCAGCCGATCCGGGACTAGCGACTCCTACGAGCAGTACTTC.

This clonotype was observed many times. The CDR3 nucleotides read TGTGCCAGCAGCCAAAACAACCCGGGGACTGAAGCTTTCTTT. It yields the protein CASSQNNPGTEAFF. The chain has TRBV3-1 and TRBJ1-1; no definite D call. The germline V gene has CDR1 LGHDT and CDR2 YNNKEL (reference sequence). The CDR3 runs 14 residues. The germline V and J ends were trimmed by 2 bases and 5 bases, with 12 bases remaining between them.

This clonotype was counted ten times or more. The gene calls are TRBV30 and TRBJ2-1, with D uncertain. Trimming pared 3 bases from V and 2 bases from J, leaving 8 bases between. Looked up from germline, CDR1 is GTSNPN and CDR2 is SVGIG (reference sequence). The CDR3 contains 13 residues. The CDR3 region has the DNA TGTGCCTGGAGGGAGAGCCCCTACAATGAGCAGTTCTTC. This sequence encodes CAWRESPYNEQFF.

As for this clonotype: A much larger clone sits a single nucleotide away, making a read error possible. Here the CDR3 omits its conserved ending phenylalanine or tryptophan, so a read error is the likely source. This chain uses TRBV29-1 with TRBJ1-1; the D is unclear. Germline V gene data show CDR1 as SQVTM and CDR2 as ANQGSEA. This CDR3 is built from 12 residues. V lost 8 bases to trimming and J lost 5 bases, with 15 bases between them. Written as DNA, the CDR3 is TGCAGCAGCCACGAGCCTGGGACTGAAGCTTTCCTT. Residues: CSSHEPGTEAFL.

This clonotype was recorded many times. V and J are TRBV6-2 or TRBV6-3 and TRBJ2-1, with 10 bases fitting TRBD1. The V gene's germline CDR1 is MNHEY and CDR2 SVGEGT. With 4 bases clipped from V and 9 bases from J, the junction kept 15 bases outside the gene matches. There are 17 residues in the CDR3. The CDR3 DNA is TGTGCCAGCAGTTCCCCCCGGACAGGGGGTCGCATCAGTGAGCAGTTCTTC. Translating it yields CASSSPRTGGRISEQFF.